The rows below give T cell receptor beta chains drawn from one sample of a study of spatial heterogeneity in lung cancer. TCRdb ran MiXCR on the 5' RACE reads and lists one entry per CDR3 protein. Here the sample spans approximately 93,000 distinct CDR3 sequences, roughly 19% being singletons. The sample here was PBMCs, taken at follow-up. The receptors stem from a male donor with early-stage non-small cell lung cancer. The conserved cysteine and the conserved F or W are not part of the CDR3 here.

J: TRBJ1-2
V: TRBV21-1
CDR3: ASSKPRGLGDYGYT

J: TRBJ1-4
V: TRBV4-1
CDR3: ASSQDEGREKLF

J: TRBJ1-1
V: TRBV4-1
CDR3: ASSQDWDSQNTEAF

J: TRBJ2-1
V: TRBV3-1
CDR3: ASSQRLGGGYNEQF

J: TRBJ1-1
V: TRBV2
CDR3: ASRGQRNTEAF

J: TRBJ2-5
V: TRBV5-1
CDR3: ASSSSIGTSGQETQY

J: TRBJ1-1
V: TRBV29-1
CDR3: SSRGGLNTEAF

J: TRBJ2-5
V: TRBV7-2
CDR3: ASSSVGTGAGKTQY

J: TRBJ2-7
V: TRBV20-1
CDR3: SALRTGTYEQY

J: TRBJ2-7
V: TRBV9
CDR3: ASSETGATAEQY

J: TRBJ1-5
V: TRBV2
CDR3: ASSTGHSDSNQPQH

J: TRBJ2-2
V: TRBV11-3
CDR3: ASKGGSNTGELF

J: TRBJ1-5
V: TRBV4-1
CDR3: ASSQGTGVNQPQH

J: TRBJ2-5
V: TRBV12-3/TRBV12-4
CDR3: ASNRETQY

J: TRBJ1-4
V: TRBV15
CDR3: ATSRPHRTGSNEKLF

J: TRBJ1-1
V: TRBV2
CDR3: ASRADSQNTEAF

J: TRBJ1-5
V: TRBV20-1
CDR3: SARVETQGLNQPQH

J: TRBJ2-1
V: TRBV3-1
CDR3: ASSRASGGVYNEQF

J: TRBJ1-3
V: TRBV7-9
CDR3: ASSDGQTSGNTIY

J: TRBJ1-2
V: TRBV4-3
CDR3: ASSLIQGSAGYT

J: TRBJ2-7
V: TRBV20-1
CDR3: SATGTSLWEQY

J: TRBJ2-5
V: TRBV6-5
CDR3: ASSYSGQGETQY

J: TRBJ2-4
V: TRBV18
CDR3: ASSPGTDKNIQY

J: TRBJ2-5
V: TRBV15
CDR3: ATSRGLLQETQY

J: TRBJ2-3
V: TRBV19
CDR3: ASSTAGRTDTQY

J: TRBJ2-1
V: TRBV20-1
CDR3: SARDGGGDWNEQF

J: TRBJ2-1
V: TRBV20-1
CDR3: SARGSTPTGVQF

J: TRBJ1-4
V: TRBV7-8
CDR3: ASSLGNRKEKLF

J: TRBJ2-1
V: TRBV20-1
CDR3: SAFSAGEYSNEQF

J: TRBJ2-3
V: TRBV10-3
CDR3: AGGGGMAQY

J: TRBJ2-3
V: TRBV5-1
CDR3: ASSFLIGAGTDTQY

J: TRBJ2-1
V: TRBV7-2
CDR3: ASSRRVGVDNEQF

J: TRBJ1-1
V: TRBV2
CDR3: ASRVRRGTSTEAF

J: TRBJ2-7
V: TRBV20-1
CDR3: SARAQGGLEQY

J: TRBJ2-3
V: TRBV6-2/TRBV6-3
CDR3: ASSYGPGTGGADTQY

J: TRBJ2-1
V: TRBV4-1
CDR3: ASSQHSGRANEQF

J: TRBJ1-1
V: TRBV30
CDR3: AWNDRDTEAF

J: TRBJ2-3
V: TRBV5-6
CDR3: ASSLELAGVEFALTDTQY

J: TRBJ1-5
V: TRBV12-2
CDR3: ASRTLDSRNSNQPQH

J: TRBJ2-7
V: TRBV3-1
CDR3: ASSFYDEQY

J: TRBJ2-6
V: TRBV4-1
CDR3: ASSQPTGSGANVLT

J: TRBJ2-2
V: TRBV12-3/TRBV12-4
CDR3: ASSPGGAGELF

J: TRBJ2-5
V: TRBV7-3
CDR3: ASSFSDSPPETQY

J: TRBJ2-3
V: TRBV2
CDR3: ASSEYVLAGDRTDTQY

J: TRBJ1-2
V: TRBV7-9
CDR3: ASSLDSIYGYT

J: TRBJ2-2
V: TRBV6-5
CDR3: ASRSGQGNTGELF

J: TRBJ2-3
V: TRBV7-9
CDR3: ASSSQLAVRTDTQY

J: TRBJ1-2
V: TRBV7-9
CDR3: ASSSGTGIT

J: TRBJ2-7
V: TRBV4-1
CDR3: ASSQGTVSYEQY

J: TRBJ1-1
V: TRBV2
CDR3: ASSEGGTGDTEAF

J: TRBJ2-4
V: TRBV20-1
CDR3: SARVDGTIAKNIQY

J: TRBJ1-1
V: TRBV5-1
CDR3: ASSSRTGNTEAF

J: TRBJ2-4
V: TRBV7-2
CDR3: ASSLRGWRDQPGGAKNIQY

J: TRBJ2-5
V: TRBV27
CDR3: ASSTKLWETQY

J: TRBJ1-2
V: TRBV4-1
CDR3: ASSQAGAGCESYGYT

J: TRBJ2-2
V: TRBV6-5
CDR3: ASSYPYTGELF

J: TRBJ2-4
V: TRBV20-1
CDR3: SASSAGIKNIQY

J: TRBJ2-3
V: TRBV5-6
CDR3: ASRTGTSGSRGTDTQY

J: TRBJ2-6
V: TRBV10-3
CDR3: AISEGPGANVLT

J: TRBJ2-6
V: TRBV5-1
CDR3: ASWEAGGANVLT